This T cell receptor beta chain is drawn from a study of blood T cell repertoires in COVID-19. Background on the study: Spain, Italy and the United States supplied samples that represented acute and convalescent COVID-19.

CDR3 length: 13 amino acids. Germline loops: CDR1 MDHEN, CDR2 SYDVKM. J lost 7 bases, V lost 2 bases, and 0 bases had no gene match. The assay was immunoSEQ multiplex PCR, and TCRdb's table has in-frame clones only and misses some. The sample has 190,000 or so clones; roughly 90% are singletons. The sample consisted of PBMCs or T cells enriched from blood (not recorded which). This receptor was obtained from a woman under 30 who had recovered from COVID-19. This chain joins TRBV28 and TRBJ1-4; 8 bases align to TRBD1. CDR3 nucleotide sequence: TGTGCCAGCAGTTTACAGGGGGCTGAAAAACTGTTTTTT. Translating gives CASSLQGAEKLFF.